Reported below is one T cell receptor beta chain. What this receptor recognizes is not known. No much larger clone is present one base from it, and per-base qualities are unavailable. This specimen belongs to a study of CD8 T cells in Susac syndrome (dated by TCRdb to 2018 to 2020). As for the study more broadly: Of the Susac syndrome patients who were sequenced, eight were in clinical remission while about six had clinically active disease. Whether CD8+ T cell activation and differentiation in Susac syndrome was antigen driven was tested using repertoire sequencing. At blood withdrawal, Susac syndrome patients were therapy-naive, treated with corticosteroids (with IVIg additionally given to some), or treated with IVIg alone. What the authors observed across the whole study: The TCR sequencing and HLA analysis was acknowledged to have included a relatively small number of individuals. In patients with Susac syndrome, the CD4+ T cell repertoire showed no detectable clonal expansion.

The CDR3 numbers 11 residues from cysteine through phenylalanine. The entry retains the CDR3 DNA only, 33 bases that are in frame from base 1. CDR1 and CDR2, per the germline V gene (reference sequence), are SEHNR and FQNEAQ. A distance of 6 bases separates the germline ends of V and J, which lose 8 bases and 5 bases respectively. RNA was extracted using the RNeasy kit, and about 0.45 to 1 microgram was reverse transcribed with random hexamers. TCR beta CDR3 regions were amplified with the immunoSEQ multiplex PCR assay covering 54 Vbeta and 13 Jbeta segments. PCR amplification bias was corrected by using a synthetic template baseline for primer optimization and computational correction. The paper's data handling went like this. Reads were annotated to V, D and J genes according to IMGT and were analyzed with immunoSEQ Analyzer, with only productive sequences retained. Clonality was computed as one minus Shannon entropy normalized by log2 of the number of productive unique sequences. Public and private clones were assessed among the 100 most prevalent clones of each patient and control. Susac-specific clones were defined as absent from healthy and MS cohorts, some 1,000 published viral clones and other ImmuneACCESS disease sequences. TCRdb passed the public sequencing reads through fastp at Q25 and MiXCR, retaining productive beta sequences. Records with the same CDR3 protein are collapsed into one entry carrying the most frequent genes and DNA. TCRdb's processing, not the authors', yielded these V and J calls. For this sample there are approximately 180,000 distinct CDR3 sequences; about 95% appear just once. Of the sample, around 0.094% falls within the top ten clones.

Peripheral blood CD8+ and CD4+ T cells from healthy donors, Susac syndrome patients and multiple sclerosis patients were profiled by high-throughput TCR beta sequencing. Susac syndrome patients met recently defined diagnostic criteria for definite or probable disease. CD8+ TEMRA cells were enriched by FACS, while bulk CD8+ and CD4+ T cells were purified by magnetic negative isolation. Blood was drawn into EDTA tubes, processed within 24 hours, and PBMCs were isolated by density gradient centrifugation. PBMCs destined for TCR sequencing were cryopreserved in liquid nitrogen and later thawed in a 37 °C water bath. The sorted or isolated CD4+, CD8+ and CD8+ TEMRA cells reached a purity of at least 90%.

Rearrangement joined TRBV7-9 to TRBJ1-4; no D gene can be assigned with confidence. Material: CD4+ T cells from PBMCs. This TCR was recovered from a human donor with Susac syndrome. CDR3 loop: CASGENEKLFF. The nucleotide sequence reads TGTGCCAGCGGGGAAAATGAAAAACTGTTTTTT.